The source of this T cell receptor (beta chain) is a study of shared clonotypes between healthy human individuals. Turning to this clone: The antigen remains unidentified.

General study findings and limits: Naive subsets typically showed greater estimated richness than memory subsets.

CDR1 is MRHNA, CDR2 SNTAGT, per germline. The junction had 10 bases not matched to a gene; V was cut back by 4 bases and J by 2 bases. The CDR3 extends over 17 amino acids. Assay execution proceeded at the deep level. Profiled with immunoSEQ multiplex PCR; TCRdb holds only in-frame clones, not every one. The sample yields roughly 810,000 clones, just over 95% seen once. Terminally differentiated effector memory CD45RA+ cells were excluded from the naive CD8 cells, which were CD45RO-negative and positively selected for CCR7. The receptor's source is a man under 40 in good health. Sequenced: naive CD8+ T cells sorted from blood. V gene TRBV6-4 combines with J gene TRBJ2-3; TRBD2 aligns across 9 bases. The CDR3 loop is CASSATGLAATTDTQYF. CDR3 DNA: TGTGCCAGCAGTGCTACGGGACTAGCTGCAACCACAGATACGCAGTATTTT.